This T cell receptor beta chain is drawn from a study of blood T cell repertoires in COVID-19. For the study at large: Researchers got acute and convalescent COVID-19 samples from the United States, Italy and Spain.

The study drew participants aged about 18 to 90 years from approximately 25 US areas. Symptom resolution, clearance, or two negative PCRs marked the recovered donors of Cohort 3. Some clones are missing from TCRdb's copy, which holds only in-frame ones; the method was immunoSEQ multiplex PCR. The sample lists more than 200,000 clones, around nine tenths occurring once. This CDR3 has 16 amino acids. CDR1 is KGHSH, CDR2 LQKENI, per germline. Germline trimming cut 3 bases from V and 5 bases from J; bases unmatched to any gene: 9. The clonotype comes from a woman aged 50 to 65 who had recovered from COVID-19. Source material: PBMCs or T cells enriched from blood (not recorded which). The V gene is TRBV18, the J gene TRBJ2-1; 8 nucleotides agree with TRBD2. CDR3 protein: CASSPRTSGLDNEQFF. The CDR3 bases are TGTGCCAGCTCACCGCGAACTAGCGGACTTGACAATGAGCAGTTCTTC.